The clone carrying this TCR beta chain was found once. The CDR3 is 16 amino acids. The trim removed 0 bases at V and 4 bases at J, leaving 7 bases unmatched. From germline, CDR1 is SGDLS and CDR2 YYNGEE. This entry is derived from a study of shared clonotypes between healthy human individuals. Unsorted PBMC samples were amplified in replicate PCRs containing roughly 300 ng DNA, about 30,000 T cell genomes. Original data processing: From ImmunoSEQ came sequences covering only the junction and carrying no quality scores, so filtering differed. TCRdb's table, derived via immunoSEQ multiplex PCR, lists solely in-frame clones and lacks some. The DNA gave D and trimming, while V, J and clone size come from that table. This sample has about 480,000 clones, with roughly 78% found just once. HIV-negative, healthy adults without recent acute infections or vaccinations were the donors.

The chain couples TRBV9 to TRBJ1-3; the match to TRBD1 covers 7 bases. The clonotype comes from a woman aged 40-49 years in good health. Some clones in this sample may be carry-over from other donors' samples. Sequenced: PBMCs. Here the CDR3 reads CASSVGEGASGNTIYF. The CDR3 DNA reads as TGTGCCAGCAGCGTAGGGGAGGGGGCCTCCGGAAACACCATATATTTT.